The sequence of this T cell receptor (beta chain) was determined in a study of regulatory T cells in long-lasting Graves disease. Points from the study as a whole: Newly diagnosed disease favored TRBV20-1 and TRBJ2-1 over persistent disease.

With 3 bases removed from V and 3 bases from J, the gap between germline ends came to 15 bases. Germline CDR1 is DFQATT and CDR2 is SNEGSKA (reference sequence). The CDR3 has 15 amino acids. Sequencing libraries for TCR beta were prepared with iRepertoire HTBI primers and Arm-PCR of CDR3 regions. TCRdb re-analysed the multiplex PCR reads in MiXCR, keeping a single row per CDR3 protein. The sample shows about 460,000 distinct CDR3 sequences, about 14% of them seen only once. To note about this clonotype: What it recognizes is unknown.

Time point: newly diagnosed GD, antithyroid drugs for less than 3 months. With RNA extracted from PBMCs as input, the TCR library was made. This sample was also put to use in a study of T cells in Graves' hyperthyroidism and ophthalmopathy. That publication notes: Patients showing uncontrolled infection, other autoimmune disease, pregnancy or lactation were ineligible.

The genes are TRBV20-1 and TRBJ2-1; the D gene is possibly TRBD1 (6 bases). The sequencing here drew on peripheral blood mononuclear cells (PBMCs), taken at new diagnosis, from a patient treated with antithyroid drugs. The clonotype originates from a woman between 45 and 65 years old with Graves disease. CDR3 coding DNA: TGCAGTGCTAGTATCGGCCAGGGGTACTACAATGAGCAGTTCTTC. This translates into CSASIGQGYYNEQFF.